The 17 T cell receptor beta chains in this list originate from one sample, sequenced in a study of blood T cell repertoires in COVID-19. Profiling relied on immunoSEQ multiplex PCR, and the TCRdb table lists in-frame clones only, not all of them. The sample includes around 290,000 clones, roughly 86% seen only once; the top ten take approximately 7.8%. The specimen was peripheral blood. These receptors were collected from a woman aged 50 to 60 who had recovered from COVID-19.

The chain employs TRBV5-1 and TRBJ1-4; a weak D match, TRBD1 (5 bases). Germline V gives CDR1 SGHRS, CDR2 YFSETQ. V was pared by 3 bases and J by 8 bases, with 20 bases between. This CDR3 contains 16 residues. The CDR3 DNA reads TGCGCCAGCAGCTCCGGGACGGCCCGGGCGGGGGAAAAACTGTTTTTT. Its protein product is CASSSGTARAGEKLFF.

The V call is TRBV7-9, the J call TRBJ1-2, with TRBD1 matching over 9 bases. The CDR3 extends over 14 amino acids. Germline CDR1 is SEHNR and CDR2 is FQNEAQ (reference sequence). With V trimmed by 5 bases and J by 8 bases, 9 bases remained unmatched. This CDR3 reads CASSGQGPYWGYTF. The CDR3 region has the DNA TGTGCCAGCAGCGGACAGGGGCCCTATTGGGGCTACACCTTC.

Only one count was recorded for this clone. The rearrangement joins TRBV7-2 to TRBJ2-3; TRBD2 matches at 11 bases. Germline trimming cut 3 bases from V and 4 bases from J; bases unmatched to any gene: 3. The CDR3 is made up of 15 amino acids. Germline values: CDR1 SGHTA, CDR2 FQGNSA. CDR3 residues: CASSLSSGGADTQYF. CDR3 nucleotide sequence: TGTGCCAGCAGCTTGAGTAGCGGGGGGGCAGATACGCAGTATTTT.

The V call is TRBV10-3, the J call TRBJ2-4; 8 bases fit TRBD1. The germline V gene encodes CDR1 ENHRY and CDR2 SYGVKD. V was pared by 6 bases and J by 0 bases, with 4 bases of the junction left unmatched. This CDR3 has 15 amino acids. The CDR3 nucleotides are TGTGCCATCAGCGACAGGGGTAAAGCCAAAAACATTCAGTACTTC. Translating it yields CAISDRGKAKNIQYF.

V and J are TRBV5-1 and TRBJ2-1, with D perhaps TRBD1 (6 bases). Germline CDR1 reads SGHRS; CDR2 reads YFSETQ. The CDR3 extends over 15 amino acids. With 1 base removed from V and 2 bases from J, the gap between germline ends came to 10 bases. CDR3 residues: CASSLSRGPYNEQFF. The CDR3 DNA sequence: TGCGCCAGCAGCTTGTCCAGGGGACCCTACAATGAGCAGTTCTTC. Based on the CDR3 plus reference TRBV5-1 and TRBJ2-1, the full variable domain is KAGVTQTPRYLIKTRGQQVTLSCSPISGHRSVSWYQQTPGQGLQFLFEYFSETQRNKGNFPGRFSGRQFSNSRSEMNVSTLELGDSALYLCASSLSRGPYNEQFFGPGTRLTVL.

The J gene is TRBJ2-1, the V gene TRBV24-1; D not resolved. The V and J ends lost 7 bases and 0 bases respectively, with 9 bases between them. The CDR3 contains 14 residues. Germline-derived CDR1 and CDR2 are KGHDR and SFDVKD. The CDR3 DNA reads TGTGCCACCAGCCAGGCGAGCTCCTACAATGAGCAGTTCTTC. It codes for CATSQASSYNEQFF.

V and J are TRBV6-1 and TRBJ1-6; TRBD1 matches 9 bases. The V gene's germline CDR1 is MNHNS and CDR2 SASEGT. The CDR3 sequence is 15 residues long. V dropped 0 bases and J dropped 7; count of bases not matched to a gene: 1. This chain's CDR3 is CASSEAGQGNSPLHF. The CDR3, as DNA: TGTGCCAGCAGTGAAGCGGGACAGGGAAATTCACCCCTCCACTTT.

The V and J genes are TRBV4-3 and TRBJ2-3, with TRBD1 matching 9 bases. The germline CDR1 and CDR2 sequences are LGHNA and YSLEER. The length of the CDR3 is 15 residues. After removal of 2 bases from V and 6 bases from J, the junction contained 6 bases not matched to a gene. The CDR3 DNA reads TGCGCCAGCAGCCAAACGGGACAGGGATACGATACGCAGTATTTT. Its protein is CASSQTGQGYDTQYF.

The chain uses TRBV29-1 and TRBJ2-7; 8 bases map to TRBD1. This CDR3 is built from 13 residues. Germline CDR1 is SQVTM and CDR2 is ANQGSEA. J gave up 7 bases and V 6 bases, and 11 bases lay outside the gene matches. The CDR3 region has the DNA TGCAGCGTCGCTCCTACAGGGGGTCGGGAGCAGTACTTC. It specifies CSVAPTGGREQYF.

This sequence joins TRBV3-1 (or the pseudogene TRBV3-2) and TRBJ2-2; 11 positions agree with TRBD2. Unmatched junction bases numbered 6, after V lost 8 bases and J lost 7 bases. Germline values: CDR1 LGHDT, CDR2 YNNKEL (reference sequence). This CDR3 comprises 14 residues. Written as DNA, the CDR3 is TGTGCCAGCGGGGGGCTAGCGGGAGGCGGGGAGCTGTTTTTT. Encoded protein: CASGGLAGGGELFF.

With regard to this clone: Additional DNA sequences in this sample encode the identical CDR3. The chain recombines TRBV3-1 (or the pseudogene TRBV3-2) with TRBJ1-1; D uncertain. The V end lost 0 bases, the J end lost 1 base, and 6 bases lay between the germline ends. This CDR3 has 14 residues. CDR1 is LGHDT, CDR2 YNNKEL, per germline (reference sequence). The CDR3 loop is CASSQELANTEAFF. The CDR3 region has the DNA TGTGCCAGCAGCCAAGAACTTGCGAACACTGAAGCTTTCTTT.

This chain links TRBV6-5 with TRBJ1-2; no clear D. This CDR3 region has 15 residues. In germline, CDR1 is MNHEY, CDR2 SVGAGI. The V gene lost 5 bases and the J gene lost 5 bases, with 18 bases spanning the gap. The CDR3 is CASSPTSQVPYGYTF. The DNA for the CDR3 is TGTGCCAGCAGTCCTACGAGTCAGGTTCCTTATGGCTACACCTTC.

Here the CDR3 DNA reads TGTGCCAGCAGCCTACGCAGGGGGTTCGAGACCCAGTACTTC. It encodes CASSLRRGFETQYF. The chain combines TRBV7-9 with TRBJ2-5; 7 bases align to TRBD1. V lost 5 bases and J lost 5; bases outside the gene matches: 8. CDR1 is SEHNR and CDR2 is FQNEAQ in the germline V gene (reference sequence). The CDR3 consists of 14 residues.

The chain joins TRBV6-5 to TRBJ2-6; maybe TRBD1 (5 bases). Germline CDR1 MNHEY, CDR2 SVGAGI. The length of the CDR3 is 13 residues. V was trimmed by 9 bases and J by 0 bases, leaving 6 bases between them. For the CDR3, the DNA is TGTGCCAGTGACAGCTCTGGGGCCAACGTCCTGACTTTC. This translates into CASDSSGANVLTF.

The V and J genes are TRBV9 and TRBJ2-1, with 7 positions matching TRBD2. CDR3 length equals 15 residues. V gave up 0 bases and J gave up 6 bases; unmatched junction bases: 6. Germline-derived CDR1 and CDR2 are SGDLS and YYNGEE. In DNA, the CDR3 is TGTGCCAGCAGCGTAGCGGGGGAGGGCGGCAATGAGCAGTTCTTC. This sequence encodes CASSVAGEGGNEQFF.

This chain links TRBV19 with TRBJ1-2; D is ambiguous. CDR1 LNHDA and CDR2 SQIVND come from the germline V gene (reference sequence). V shed 6 bases and J shed 4 bases, with 18 bases lying between them. The CDR3 loop spans 15 amino acids. The CDR3 nucleotides read TGTGCCAGTAGCCTTTACTCGACCCCGGGCTATGGCTACACCTTC. It is translated as CASSLYSTPGYGYTF.

This chain connects TRBV3-1 (or the pseudogene TRBV3-2) to TRBJ2-1, with 13 bases identical to TRBD2. The ends lost 6 bases at V and 6 bases at J; junction bases unmatched: 11. Looked up from germline, CDR1 is LGHDT and CDR2 is YNNKEL (reference sequence). CDR3 length: 17 amino acids. This CDR3 reads CASRDTSGGVPSNEQFF. For the CDR3, the DNA is TGTGCCAGCAGGGACACTAGCGGGGGGGTCCCGAGCAATGAGCAGTTCTTC.